These 23 T cell receptor beta chains originate from one sample sequenced in a study of T cell responses to AZD1222 COVID-19 vaccine. The data were produced by immunoSEQ multiplex PCR, yet TCRdb's version contains in-frame clones alone and is incomplete. There are approximately 120,000 clones in the sample; 75% to 90% occur only once, and about 5.6% lies in the top ten. The sequenced sample was peripheral blood, obtained on day 0 of AZD1222 vaccination. The source is an adult in good health.

The rearrangement links TRBV5-1 to TRBJ2-5; the match to TRBD1 covers 9 bases. This CDR3 is built from 14 residues. The ends lost 4 bases at V and 5 bases at J; junction bases unmatched: 6. Germline V gene data show CDR1 as SGHRS and CDR2 as YFSETQ. Written as DNA, the CDR3 is TGCGCCAGCAGCCCGGACAGGGGAGGGGAGACCCAGTACTTC. Translation gives CASSPDRGGETQYF.

This chain joins TRBV27 and TRBJ2-7; 12 positions match TRBD2. Germline V gene sequence: CDR1 MNHEY, CDR2 SMNVEV (reference sequence). V lost 10 bases, J lost 1 base, and 23 bases stayed unmatched. This CDR3 spans 20 amino acids. The CDR3 nucleotides are TGTGCCACCTCGCACATAGGGGGGCTCGGACTAGCGGGAACATCCTACGAGCAGTACTTC. This codes for CATSHIGGLGLAGTSYEQYF.

This chain links TRBV19 with TRBJ2-1; the match to TRBD1 covers 7 bases. J lost 3 bases, V lost 7 bases, and 9 bases had no gene match. Germline V gene lookup returns CDR1 LNHDA and CDR2 SQIVND (reference sequence). The CDR3 totals 15 residues. The CDR3 protein is CASTYTRDSYNEQFF. The CDR3 DNA reads TGTGCCAGTACCTACACACGGGACAGCTACAATGAGCAGTTCTTC.

CDR3 sequence: CASSPQGSEQYF. The CDR3 nucleotides read TGTGCCAGTAGTCCACAGGGTTCCGAGCAGTACTTC. The V gene is TRBV19, the J gene TRBJ2-7; possible D gene TRBD1, 6 bases. Trimming took off 5 bases at V and 6 bases at J, with 11 bases between the two ends. This CDR3 has 12 residues. The germline gives CDR1 LNHDA, CDR2 SQIVND (reference sequence).

V and J are TRBV5-1 and TRBJ1-1; D not resolved. The CDR3 length is 13 residues. Germline assignment: CDR1 SGHRS and CDR2 YFSETQ. Between the trimmed V and J ends, which lost 4 bases and 4 bases, there was a span of 11 bases. CDR3 region: CASSGGPGTEAFF. The CDR3 nucleotides read TGCGCCAGCAGCGGTGGCCCGGGCACTGAAGCTTTCTTT.

This sequence joins TRBV20-1 and TRBJ1-2; TRBD1 matches 7 bases. Germline assignment: CDR1 DFQATT and CDR2 SNEGSKA (reference sequence). This CDR3 has 11 amino acids. The CDR3 nucleotides are TGCATTGGGACAGATAACTATGGCTACACCTTC. It is translated as CIGTDNYGYTF.

The table lists this clone with a few counts. The chain carries TRBV19 and TRBJ1-1; TRBD1 might be the D (5 bases). Between the trimmed V and J ends, which lost 7 bases and 3 bases, there was a span of 15 bases. Germline V gene lookup returns CDR1 LNHDA and CDR2 SQIVND (reference sequence). The CDR3 has 14 residues. CDR3 loop: CASIPGGGYTEAFF. The CDR3 coding sequence is TGTGCCAGTATTCCCGGGGGTGGGTACACTGAAGCTTTCTTT. Full variable domain (rest looked up from reference TRBV19 and TRBJ1-1): DGGITQSPKYLFRKEGQNVTLSCEQNLNHDAMYWYRQDPGQGLRLIYYSQIVNDFQKGDIAEGYSVSREKKESFPLTVTSAQKNPTAFYLCASIPGGGYTEAFFGQGTRLTVV.

The V and J genes are TRBV7-3 and TRBJ2-1; 9 nucleotides match TRBD2. Losses at the gene ends were 5 bases for V and 8 bases for J; bases not matched to a gene: 13. Germline lookup yields CDR1 SGHTA and CDR2 FQGTGA. The length of the CDR3 is 16 residues. The DNA of the CDR3 is TGTGCCAGCAGCCGACAGGGCGGGGGGGCTCTCGATGAGCAGTTCTTC. This encodes CASSRQGGGALDEQFF.

This chain links TRBV6-5 with TRBJ2-1; D uncertain. The CDR3 loop spans 15 amino acids. Germline V lookup: CDR1 MNHEY, CDR2 SVGAGI. Trimming left V 2 bases short and J 0 bases short, with 8 bases between. The CDR3 is CASSYQAASYNEQFF. The CDR3 DNA sequence: TGTGCCAGCAGTTACCAGGCAGCCTCCTACAATGAGCAGTTCTTC.

The chain has TRBV6-6 and TRBJ2-1; TRBD2 agrees at 8 bases. Germline CDR1 reads MNHNY; CDR2 reads SVGAGI (reference sequence). The CDR3 consists of 15 residues. V shed 2 bases and J 6 bases; nucleotides not matched to a gene: 6. The CDR3: CASSYMPGGPNEQFF. DNA for the CDR3: TGTGCCAGCAGTTACATGCCGGGAGGGCCCAATGAGCAGTTCTTC.

The chain carries TRBV24-1 and TRBJ1-5, with a tentative D call TRBD1 (5 bases). The CDR3 extends over 15 amino acids. V shed 6 bases and J shed 6 bases, with 17 bases lying between them. Germline CDR1 KGHDR, CDR2 SFDVKD. Here the CDR3 DNA reads TGTGCCACCAGTCCGGGGCCGGGACGCGGTCAGCCCCAGCATTTT. Protein sequence: CATSPGPGRGQPQHF.

The CDR3 is CASSYGPNTEAFF. In nucleotides, the CDR3 is TGTGCCAGCAGTTACGGGCCGAACACTGAAGCTTTCTTT. This chain joins TRBV6-5 and TRBJ1-1; D not resolved. The germline CDR1 and CDR2 sequences are MNHEY and SVGAGI. This CDR3 has 13 amino acids. Trimming took off 2 bases at V and 1 base at J, with 5 bases between the two ends.

The genes are TRBV15 and TRBJ1-2; D gene unclear. The CDR3 extends over 14 amino acids. The ends were cut back, 0 bases at V and 8 bases at J, with 13 bases in the middle. Per the germline V gene, CDR1 is LNHNV and CDR2 is YYDKDF (reference sequence). CDR3 DNA: TGTGCCACCAGCAGAGACCATTCTGAGGGAGGCTACACCTTC. Protein sequence: CATSRDHSEGGYTF.

The V gene is TRBV7-5, the J gene TRBJ1-1. TRBV7-5 is termed a pseudogene. CDR3 size: 14 residues. The CDR3: CARSLMTGGTEAFF. The CDR3 DNA reads as TGTGCCAGAAGCTTAATGACCGGGGGCACTGAAGCTTTCTTT.

The chain combines TRBV6-5 with TRBJ2-7, with D possibly being TRBD1 (6 bases). V gave up 7 bases and J gave up 5 bases, with 21 bases separating them. Germline values: CDR1 MNHEY, CDR2 SVGAGI. This CDR3 is 15 amino acids long. CDR3 bases: TGTGCCAGCAAAGAGCAGGTCAGGGGCGCCCACGAGCAGTACTTC. Its translation is CASKEQVRGAHEQYF.

The gene calls are TRBV11-3 and TRBJ1-2; TRBD1 agrees at 7 bases. The trim removed 5 bases at V and 6 bases at J, leaving 6 bases unmatched. The CDR3 loop spans 13 amino acids. Germline CDR1 reads SGHNT; CDR2 reads YENEEA. The CDR3 DNA reads as TGTGCCAGCAGCCGTTACAGGGGTGATGGCTACACCTTC. Translation: CASSRYRGDGYTF.

The V and J genes are TRBV18 and TRBJ2-7, with TRBD1 matching 11 bases. V was clipped by 2 bases and J by 2 bases; unmatched bases: 2. The length of the CDR3 is 15 residues. Germline CDR1 reads KGHSH; CDR2 reads LQKENI. CDR3 region: CASSPGQGATYEQYF. The CDR3 coding sequence is TGTGCCAGCTCACCAGGACAGGGGGCTACCTACGAGCAGTACTTC.

V is TRBV5-1 and J is TRBJ2-2; D not certain. Germline V gene sequence: CDR1 SGHRS, CDR2 YFSETQ. Trimming cost V 1 base and J 3 bases, with 4 bases left between them. The CDR3 sequence is 13 residues long. The CDR3 nucleotides read TGCGCCAGCAGCTTGCAGGACACCGGGGAGCTGTTTTTT. This gives the protein CASSLQDTGELFF.

This clone has just a few counts. The chain couples TRBV5-4 to TRBJ2-5; D uncertain. Trimming shortened V by 4 bases and J by 1 base, and 2 bases separated the two germline ends. This CDR3 has 11 amino acids. Per germline, CDR1 SGHNT and CDR2 YYREEE (reference sequence). The CDR3 region is CASSTQETQYF. The CDR3, as DNA: TGTGCCAGCAGCACCCAAGAGACCCAGTACTTC.

In DNA, the CDR3 is TGTGCCAGCAGCCAAGCCCCGGCAGGGCCGAGCTCCTATAATTCACCCCTCCACTTT. Its translation is CASSQAPAGPSSYNSPLHF. J is TRBJ1-6 and V is TRBV3-1 (or the pseudogene TRBV3-2); perhaps TRBD1 as D (5 bases). Trimming pared 1 base from V and 0 bases from J, leaving 16 bases between. Germline V lookup: CDR1 LGHDT, CDR2 YNNKEL (reference sequence). This CDR3 is 19 amino acids long.

This clone was picked up one time. V gene TRBV3-1 (or the pseudogene TRBV3-2) combines with J gene TRBJ2-5, with TRBD1 as a possible D gene (6 bases). CDR3 length: 16 amino acids. Germline V gives CDR1 LGHDT, CDR2 YNNKEL (reference sequence). The germline V and J ends were trimmed by 4 bases and 2 bases, with 17 bases remaining between them. CDR3 nucleotide sequence: TGTGCCAGCAGCCCGGCTAGTCGGACAGCACAAGAGACCCAGTACTTC. It is translated as CASSPASRTAQETQYF.

The chain is built from TRBV27 and TRBJ1-5; TRBD1 matches at 8 bases. Germline assignment: CDR1 MNHEY and CDR2 SMNVEV (reference sequence). V was pared by 8 bases and J by 3 bases, with 18 bases of the junction left unmatched. This CDR3 spans 18 amino acids. CDR3 loop: CASFCQGAGGPDNQPQHF. CDR3 DNA: TGTGCCAGCTTTTGTCAGGGGGCGGGGGGACCGGACAATCAGCCCCAGCATTTT.

The chain couples TRBV2 to TRBJ2-5; 7 nucleotides agree with TRBD1. The CDR3 has 18 amino acids. CDR1 is SNHLY, CDR2 FYNNEI, per germline. V trimming: 0 bases; J trimming: 1 base; junction bases outside the gene matches: 11. The CDR3 loop is CASSEALTSDRAQETQYF. CDR3 DNA: TGTGCCAGCAGTGAAGCGCTCACCAGCGACAGGGCCCAAGAGACCCAGTACTTC. Combining the CDR3 with reference TRBV2 and TRBJ2-5 gives the whole variable domain EPEVTQTPSHQVTQMGQEVILRCVPISNHLYFYWYRQILGQKVEFLVSFYNNEISEKSEIFDDQFSVERPDGSNFTLKIRSTKLEDSAMYFCASSEALTSDRAQETQYFGPGTRLLVL.